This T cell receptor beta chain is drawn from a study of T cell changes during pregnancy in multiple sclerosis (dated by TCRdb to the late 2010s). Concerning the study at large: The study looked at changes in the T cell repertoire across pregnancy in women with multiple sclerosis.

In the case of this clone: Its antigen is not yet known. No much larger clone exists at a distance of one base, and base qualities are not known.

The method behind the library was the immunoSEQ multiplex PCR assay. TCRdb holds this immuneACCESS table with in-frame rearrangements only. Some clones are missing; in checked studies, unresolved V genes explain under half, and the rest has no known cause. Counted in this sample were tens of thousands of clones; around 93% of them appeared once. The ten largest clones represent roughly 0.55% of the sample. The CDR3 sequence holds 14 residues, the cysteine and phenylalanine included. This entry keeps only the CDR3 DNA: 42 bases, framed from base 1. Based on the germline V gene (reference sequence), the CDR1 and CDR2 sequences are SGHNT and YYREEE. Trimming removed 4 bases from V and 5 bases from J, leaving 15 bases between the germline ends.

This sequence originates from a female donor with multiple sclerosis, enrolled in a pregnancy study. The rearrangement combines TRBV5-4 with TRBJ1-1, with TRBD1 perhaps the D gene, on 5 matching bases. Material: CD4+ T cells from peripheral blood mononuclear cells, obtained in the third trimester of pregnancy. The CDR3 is CASSRYDRLTEAFF. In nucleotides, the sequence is TGTGCCAGCAGCCGGTATGACAGATTGACTGAAGCTTTCTTT.